Each of the 14 T cell receptor beta chains below was sequenced from the same sample in a study of blood T cell repertoires in COVID-19. Produced via immunoSEQ multiplex PCR; TCRdb's table is partial and in-frame only. The sample carries roughly 50,000 clones, roughly 76% recorded once. Material for sequencing was peripheral blood. The receptors were gathered from a woman in her sixties with acute or convalescent COVID-19.

This clone was found a few times. The rearrangement joins TRBV10-3 to TRBJ1-1; possible D gene TRBD1, 5 bases. The length of the CDR3 is 13 residues. The germline V gene has CDR1 ENHRY and CDR2 SYGVKD. Trimming took 4 bases from V and 4 from J, leaving 10 bases between them. The CDR3 here is CAISGGVGTEAFF. DNA of the CDR3: TGTGCCATCAGTGGGGGGGTTGGCACTGAAGCTTTCTTT.

V and J are TRBV6-5 and TRBJ2-1; 11 nucleotides line up with TRBD2. Unmatched junction bases numbered 6, after V lost 5 bases and J lost 9 bases. Germline CDR1 reads MNHEY; CDR2 reads SVGAGI. The CDR3 is made up of 14 amino acids. The CDR3 spells CASSLGLAETEQFF. The CDR3 region has the DNA TGTGCCAGCAGTCTGGGACTAGCGGAAACTGAGCAGTTCTTC.

V and J are TRBV6-5 and TRBJ2-7, with D unclear. Trimming removed 4 bases at V and 2 bases at J, with 12 bases between. CDR1 is MNHEY and CDR2 is SVGAGI in the germline V gene. CDR3 length: 14 amino acids. The CDR3, as DNA: TGTGCCAGCAGTTGGCGGAACAACCCCTACGAGCAGTACTTC. Its protein is CASSWRNNPYEQYF.

The J gene is TRBJ2-2, the V gene TRBV24-1; TRBD1 aligns across 9 bases. Germline CDR1 reads KGHDR; CDR2 reads SFDVKD. V gave up 10 bases and J gave up 6 bases; unmatched junction bases: 5. The CDR3 has 13 amino acids. CDR3 protein: CATDRGVPGELFF. The DNA for the CDR3 is TGTGCCACGGACAGGGGAGTGCCCGGGGAGCTGTTTTTT.

This sequence joins TRBV6-6 and TRBJ2-5, with 10 bases aligning to TRBD1. The ends lost 5 bases at V and 4 bases at J; junction bases unmatched: 4. In germline, CDR1 is MNHNY, CDR2 SVGAGI (reference sequence). The length of the CDR3 is 14 residues. The CDR3 DNA sequence: TGTGCCAGCAGTGAGGGACAGGGGCGAGAGACCCAGTACTTC. Translation: CASSEGQGRETQYF.

The gene calls are TRBV19 and TRBJ2-7, with D perhaps TRBD1 (6 bases). Looked up from germline, CDR1 is LNHDA and CDR2 is SQIVND (reference sequence). The CDR3 extends over 16 amino acids. V shed 0 bases and J shed 9 bases, with 21 bases lying between them. The CDR3 loop reads CASSIDLGQYLRSQYF. For the CDR3, the DNA is TGTGCCAGTAGTATAGATCTCGGACAGTACCTACGATCGCAGTACTTC. Complete variable domain (other parts from reference TRBV19 and TRBJ2-7): DGGITQSPKYLFRKEGQNVTLSCEQNLNHDAMYWYRQDPGQGLRLIYYSQIVNDFQKGDIAEGYSVSREKKESFPLTVTSAQKNPTAFYLCASSIDLGQYLRSQYFGPGTRLTVT.

The chain recombines TRBV12-3 or TRBV12-4 with TRBJ1-5; D is unresolved. With 6 bases removed from V and 4 bases from J, the gap between germline ends came to 10 bases. This CDR3 has 13 amino acids. CDR3 nucleotide sequence: TGTGCCAGCAGCTTCGCAGGAAATCAGCCCCAGCATTTT. This gives the protein CASSFAGNQPQHF.

The chain has TRBV9 and TRBJ1-1; the D is unclear. Trimming left V 3 bases short and J 1 base short, with 13 bases between. This CDR3 has 15 residues. Germline-derived CDR1 and CDR2 are SGDLS and YYNGEE. The CDR3 loop reads CASSGTKGENTEAFF. In nucleotides, the CDR3 is TGTGCCAGCAGCGGGACCAAGGGAGAGAACACTGAAGCTTTCTTT.

This clone was picked up a small number of times. The rearrangement joins TRBV9 to TRBJ1-6, with 7 bases matching TRBD1. This CDR3 is built from 14 residues. Per germline, CDR1 SGDLS and CDR2 YYNGEE. V lost 3 bases, J lost 7 bases, and 4 bases stayed unmatched. CDR3 in DNA: TGTGCCAGCAGCGCGACAGGGTGGAATTCACCCCTCCACTTT. Amino acid sequence: CASSATGWNSPLHF.

The chain links TRBV4-1 to TRBJ1-1; 7 nucleotides line up with TRBD1. The ends lost 1 base at V and 3 bases at J; junction bases unmatched: 8. The length of the CDR3 is 16 residues. Germline CDR1 reads MGHRA; CDR2 reads YSYEKL. In DNA form, the CDR3 reads TGCGCCAGCAGCCAAGCCCCTTTTCAGGGGGACACTGAAGCTTTCTTT. This sequence encodes CASSQAPFQGDTEAFF.

J is TRBJ2-7 and V is TRBV5-6; 9 bases match TRBD1. The trim removed 4 bases at V and 4 bases at J, leaving 6 bases unmatched. CDR3 length: 14 residues. Per germline, CDR1 SGHDT and CDR2 YYEEEE. CDR3 DNA sequence: TGTGCCAGCAGCCGTCCGACAGGGGGGTACGAGCAGTACTTC. Protein product: CASSRPTGGYEQYF.

This rearrangement joins TRBV18 to TRBJ1-1; TRBD1 matches at 7 bases. The CDR3 sequence is 16 residues long. V shed 6 bases and J 1 base; nucleotides not matched to a gene: 11. Germline values: CDR1 KGHSH, CDR2 LQKENI. This chain's CDR3 is CASSRQGDVGNTEAFF. CDR3 coding DNA: TGTGCCAGCTCTCGACAGGGTGATGTTGGGAACACTGAAGCTTTCTTT.

The chain combines TRBV5-1 with TRBJ1-2; TRBD1 matches 8 bases. Germline CDR1 and CDR2: SGHRS and YFSETQ. This CDR3 has 16 amino acids. Losses at the gene ends were 4 bases for V and 5 bases for J; bases not matched to a gene: 13. CDR3 bases: TGCGCCAGCAGCCCTCCTCATACAGGGGGAGCATATGGCTACACCTTC. It encodes CASSPPHTGGAYGYTF.

The V gene is TRBV6-5, the J gene TRBJ2-1; 9 nucleotides align to TRBD1. J lost 7 bases, V lost 5 bases, and 9 bases had no gene match. Germline loops: CDR1 MNHEY, CDR2 SVGAGI. The length of the CDR3 is 15 residues. CDR3 loop: CASSPWATGGNEQFF. The DNA for the CDR3 is TGTGCCAGCAGTCCCTGGGCGACAGGGGGTAATGAGCAGTTCTTC.